This TCR beta chain stems from a study of blood T cells in healthy people across ages. A second PCR of about 7 to 12 cycles used a sample-barcoded 5' primer and a J-beta primer mix. Via MiXCR, TCRdb re-called the 5' RACE reads, giving one row per CDR3 protein. This sample has some 760,000 distinct CDR3 sequences; just under 25% occur once, and the top ten carry approximately 4%. Turning to this clonotype: The antigen is not known.

Study-level findings and limits: The diversity estimates, figures obtained from one million T cells, were considered underestimates.

The J segment lost 3 bases and the V segment lost 6 bases, leaving 11 bases of the junction unmatched. CDR1 MNHEY and CDR2 SVGEGT come from the germline V gene. There are 16 residues in the CDR3. The sample was also linked to a second study, of T cells of mothers and their children. From that paper: About six children, together with their three healthy Caucasian mothers, made up the donors.

The sequencing sample was made of blood. The rearrangement links TRBV6-2 or TRBV6-3 to TRBJ2-4; 7 bases match TRBD2. The clonotype comes from a boy between 10 and 17 years old in good health. The DNA for the CDR3 is TGTGCCAGCAGATACGATCGGGGGAGGGGCAAAAACATTCAGTACTTC. Translation gives CASRYDRGRGKNIQYF.